The 29 T cell receptor beta chains below come from one sample, sequenced in a study of blood T cell repertoires in COVID-19. Profiled with immunoSEQ multiplex PCR; TCRdb holds only in-frame clones, not every one. The repertoire consists of 180,000 or so clones, with approximately 85% occurring once and the leading ten covering 6.5% to 9%. Material: peripheral blood. These receptors came from a woman aged 60-75 years with acute or convalescent COVID-19.

The chain employs TRBV7-9 and TRBJ2-5, with 12 bases that match TRBD2. Germline V gene lookup returns CDR1 SEHNR and CDR2 FQNEAQ (reference sequence). The CDR3 is 14 amino acids. V was clipped by 5 bases and J by 7 bases; unmatched bases: 5. CDR3 sequence: CASSPGTSGLTQYF. In nucleotides, the CDR3 is TGTGCCAGCAGCCCCGGGACTAGCGGGCTGACCCAGTACTTC.

The chain carries TRBV6-6 and TRBJ1-2; the D is unclear. Germline CDR1 and CDR2: MNHNY and SVGAGI (reference sequence). The CDR3 length is 15 residues. Trimming took off 6 bases at V and 3 bases at J, with 17 bases between the two ends. This CDR3 reads CASSWPAGEDYGYTF. CDR3 DNA sequence: TGTGCCAGCAGCTGGCCGGCGGGAGAGGACTATGGCTACACCTTC.

The V and J genes are TRBV11-2 and TRBJ2-2; tentative D call: TRBD2 (5 bases). Germline V lookup: CDR1 SGHAT, CDR2 FQNNGV. Trimming cost V 2 bases and J 4 bases, with 20 bases left between them. The CDR3 runs 18 residues. The CDR3, as DNA: TGTGCCAGCAGCTTAATCCGGCGGGTGGGCCAGCCCACCGGGGAGCTGTTTTTT. It specifies CASSLIRRVGQPTGELFF.

V gene TRBV28 combines with J gene TRBJ1-6; 9 nucleotides agree with TRBD1. CDR3 size: 16 residues. Germline CDR1 reads MDHEN; CDR2 reads SYDVKM. With 4 bases clipped from V and 9 bases from J, the junction kept 10 bases outside the gene matches. This CDR3 is CASSSGQGSYGSPLHF. Written as DNA, the CDR3 is TGTGCCAGCAGTTCTGGACAGGGGAGTTATGGTTCACCCCTCCACTTT.

A note on this clone: The sample has other DNA sequences that encode this CDR3 too. The CDR3: CASSQVGGNTEAFF. The DNA for the CDR3 is TGTGCCAGCAGCCAAGTCGGGGGGAACACTGAAGCTTTCTTT. The chain joins TRBV3-1 (or the pseudogene TRBV3-2) to TRBJ1-1, with TRBD1 as a possible D gene (5 bases). Germline V CDR1 and CDR2: LGHDT, YNNKEL (reference sequence). This CDR3 spans 14 amino acids. V was shortened by 1 base and J by 1 base, with 7 bases between the two germline ends.

In its sample, this clone was seen once. This chain connects TRBV6-6 to TRBJ2-7; 9 bases align to TRBD1. Trimming at V came to 4 bases and at J to 2 bases, leaving 9 bases not matched to a gene. The CDR3 loop spans 16 amino acids. The germline V gene has CDR1 MNHNY and CDR2 SVGAGI (reference sequence). This CDR3 reads CASSFYVGQGAYEQYF. CDR3 coding DNA: TGTGCCAGCAGTTTCTACGTGGGACAGGGAGCCTACGAGCAGTACTTC.

In this sample, this clone turned up once. This chain uses TRBV7-3 with TRBJ2-5, with D possibly being TRBD1 (5 bases). The CDR3 is 12 residues long. Germline loops: CDR1 SGHTA, CDR2 FQGTGA. V was clipped by 5 bases and J by 5 bases, with 9 bases between them. The CDR3 loop is CASSQGGETQYF. CDR3 DNA: TGTGCCAGCAGCCAGGGTGGGGAGACCCAGTACTTC.

The V call is TRBV19, the J call TRBJ2-1; 7 bases are shared with TRBD2. The germline CDR1 and CDR2 sequences are LNHDA and SQIVND (reference sequence). V lost 3 bases to trimming and J lost 7 bases; unmatched junction nucleotides: 12. This CDR3 has 16 amino acids. The CDR3 coding sequence is TGTGCCAGTAGTATTAATACGGGAGGCCAGGATAATGAGCAGTTCTTC. Amino acids: CASSINTGGQDNEQFF. Based on the CDR3 plus reference TRBV19 and TRBJ2-1, the full variable domain is DGGITQSPKYLFRKEGQNVTLSCEQNLNHDAMYWYRQDPGQGLRLIYYSQIVNDFQKGDIAEGYSVSREKKESFPLTVTSAQKNPTAFYLCASSINTGGQDNEQFFGPGTRLTVL.

The chain recombines TRBV3-1 (or the pseudogene TRBV3-2) with TRBJ1-1, with D perhaps TRBD1 (5 bases). The CDR3 contains 13 residues. V was trimmed by 5 bases and J by 4 bases, leaving 11 bases between them. Per the germline V gene, CDR1 is LGHDT and CDR2 is YNNKEL (reference sequence). CDR3 DNA: TGTGCCAGCAGCACCCGGGGGGGCACTGAAGCTTTCTTT. This codes for CASSTRGGTEAFF.

This sequence joins TRBV27 and TRBJ1-1; weak D call: TRBD1 (5 bases). The V gene lost 7 bases and the J gene lost 8 bases, with 14 bases spanning the gap. From germline, CDR1 is MNHEY and CDR2 SMNVEV (reference sequence). The CDR3 length is 12 residues. CDR3 region: CASNSREREAFF. CDR3 DNA sequence: TGTGCCAGCAATTCCAGGGAACGGGAAGCTTTCTTT.

The V call is TRBV2, the J call TRBJ2-7, with 8 positions matching TRBD2. V lost 3 bases, J lost 0 bases, and 4 bases stayed unmatched. This CDR3 has 15 amino acids. Germline lookup yields CDR1 SNHLY and CDR2 FYNNEI. Here the CDR3 DNA reads TGTGCCAGCAGTGAGGGTAGCGGGGCCTCCTACGAGCAGTACTTC. This sequence encodes CASSEGSGASYEQYF.

The chain combines TRBV6-2 or TRBV6-3 with TRBJ1-1; TRBD1 agrees at 9 bases. J gave up 11 bases and V 6 bases, and 10 bases lay outside the gene matches. The CDR3 has 13 residues. In germline, CDR1 is MNHEY, CDR2 SVGEGT. In nucleotides, the CDR3 is TGTGCCAGCAGCCCGGGACAGGGCAAAATTGCTTTCTTT. Translating it yields CASSPGQGKIAFF.

This rearrangement joins TRBV7-6 to TRBJ1-6, with a possible D match to TRBD1 (6 bases). This CDR3 spans 17 amino acids. V was clipped by 5 bases and J by 0 bases, with 14 bases between them. From germline, CDR1 is SGHVS and CDR2 FNYEAQ. For the CDR3, the DNA is TGTGCCAGCAGCCTGACAGGTCTCGACTCCTATAATTCACCCCTCCACTTT. Its protein product is CASSLTGLDSYNSPLHF.

The rearrangement joins TRBV18 to TRBJ2-1, with D maybe TRBD1 (6 bases). The CDR3 is 16 amino acids. Germline assignment: CDR1 KGHSH and CDR2 LQKENI. Trimming removed 4 bases from V and 2 bases from J, with 15 bases in between. Here the CDR3 DNA reads TGTGCCAGCTCACAGTTCCGGACAGAACCCTACAATGAGCAGTTCTTC. Protein sequence: CASSQFRTEPYNEQFF.

The rearrangement links TRBV6-4 to TRBJ1-1; D call uncertain. From germline, CDR1 is MRHNA and CDR2 SNTAGT. The V gene lost 7 bases and the J gene lost 5 bases, with 8 bases spanning the gap. The CDR3 length is 11 residues. The CDR3, as DNA: TGTGCCAGCAAATCGGGGACTGAAGCTTTCTTT. The encoded protein is CASKSGTEAFF.

J is TRBJ1-5 and V is TRBV7-8; tentatively, D is TRBD1 (5 bases). Germline V gene lookup returns CDR1 SGHVS and CDR2 FQNEAQ. The CDR3 is 16 amino acids. With 2 bases removed from V and 2 bases from J, the gap between germline ends came to 13 bases. CDR3 nucleotides: TGTGCCAGCAGCTTAATGGGGGGAAGAGGCAATCAGCCCCAGCATTTT. This gives the protein CASSLMGGRGNQPQHF.

For this clone: Other DNA sequences in this sample translate to the same CDR3. This chain links TRBV7-9 with TRBJ2-1, with D maybe TRBD2 (5 bases). Trimming stripped 1 base from V and 2 bases from J, with 6 bases between. Germline CDR1 is SEHNR and CDR2 is FQNEAQ (reference sequence). CDR3 length: 14 amino acids. The CDR3 coding sequence is TGTGCCAGCAGCTTAGACGGGACCTACAATGAGCAGTTCTTC. This encodes CASSLDGTYNEQFF.

This chain connects TRBV2 to TRBJ1-6; possibly TRBD1 for D (6 bases). The CDR3 loop spans 13 amino acids. V lost 6 bases, J lost 6 bases, and 9 bases lay in between. Germline CDR1 and CDR2: SNHLY and FYNNEI. In DNA, the CDR3 is TGTGCCAGCAGAGCAGGGGTTAATTCACCCCTCCACTTT. This translates into CASRAGVNSPLHF.

The chain employs TRBV20-1 and TRBJ2-1, with a possible D match to TRBD2 (5 bases). The CDR3 length is 13 residues. CDR1 is DFQATT, CDR2 SNEGSKA, per germline (reference sequence). V was trimmed by 3 bases and J by 3 bases, leaving 9 bases between them. The CDR3 DNA sequence: TGCAGTGCTAGTCGGGGAATCTACAATGAGCAGTTCTTC. This translates into CSASRGIYNEQFF.

This chain links TRBV7-9 with TRBJ2-3; 7 nucleotides match TRBD2. From germline, CDR1 is SEHNR and CDR2 FQNEAQ (reference sequence). Trimming removed 4 bases from V and 0 bases from J; junction bases left unmatched: 4. CDR3 length: 15 residues. CDR3 protein: CASSSSGSSTDTQYF. CDR3 nucleotides: TGTGCCAGCAGCTCTAGCGGATCTAGCACAGATACGCAGTATTTT. The full variable domain, rest sourced from reference TRBV7-9 and TRBJ2-3, is DTGVSQNPRHKITKRGQNVTFRCDPISEHNRLYWYRQTLGQGPEFLTYFQNEAQLEKSRLLSDRFSAERPKGSFSTLEIQRTEQGDSAMYLCASSSSGSSTDTQYFGPGTRLTVL.

This chain connects TRBV5-1 to TRBJ1-1, with TRBD1 as a possible D gene (5 bases). The length of the CDR3 is 14 residues. V was pared by 4 bases and J by 5 bases, with 15 bases between. CDR1 and CDR2 (germline): SGHRS, YFSETQ. In DNA form, the CDR3 reads TGCGCCAGCAGCGTACAGACCGGGGGGACTGAAGCTTTCTTT. Translating it yields CASSVQTGGTEAFF. Filled out from reference TRBV5-1 and TRBJ1-1, the complete variable domain reads KAGVTQTPRYLIKTRGQQVTLSCSPISGHRSVSWYQQTPGQGLQFLFEYFSETQRNKGNFPGRFSGRQFSNSRSEMNVSTLELGDSALYLCASSVQTGGTEAFFGQGTRLTVV.

The CDR3 spells CASSPPAGWDTQYF. The DNA of the CDR3 is TGTGCCAGCTCACCACCGGCGGGGTGGGATACGCAGTATTTT. The rearrangement links TRBV18 to TRBJ2-3; maybe TRBD2 (6 bases). V lost 0 bases and J 6 bases, leaving 10 bases between the germline ends. This CDR3 contains 14 residues. Germline CDR1 is KGHSH and CDR2 is LQKENI.

The genes are TRBV27 and TRBJ2-5; 9 bases match TRBD1. The CDR3 sequence is 14 residues long. Germline assignment: CDR1 MNHEY and CDR2 SMNVEV (reference sequence). With V trimmed by 5 bases and J by 7 bases, 8 bases remained unmatched. The CDR3 nucleotides are TGTGCCAGCAGTCAGGACAGGGGTCCGGGGACCCAGTACTTC. It codes for CASSQDRGPGTQYF.

The V gene is TRBV7-2, the J gene TRBJ2-2; 8 bases map to TRBD1. V was clipped by 2 bases and J by 8 bases; unmatched bases: 7. The CDR3 extends over 15 amino acids. Germline V lookup: CDR1 SGHTA, CDR2 FQGNSA. In nucleotides, the CDR3 is TGTGCCAGCAGCTTAACCCAGGGGGCTAAGGGGGAGCTGTTTTTT. Protein: CASSLTQGAKGELFF.

The gene calls are TRBV3-1 (or the pseudogene TRBV3-2) and TRBJ1-2; 9 bases line up with TRBD1. Germline loops: CDR1 LGHDT, CDR2 YNNKEL (reference sequence). Germline trimming cut 4 bases from V and 4 bases from J; bases unmatched to any gene: 4. The CDR3 sequence is 14 residues long. The DNA of the CDR3 is TGTGCCAGCAGCCCCCGGGACAGGGTCTATGGCTACACCTTC. Translation gives CASSPRDRVYGYTF.

The rearrangement uses TRBV19 and TRBJ2-2, with D perhaps matching TRBD2 (5 bases). Germline V gives CDR1 LNHDA, CDR2 SQIVND (reference sequence). Trimming pared 5 bases from V and 6 bases from J, leaving 13 bases between. The CDR3 totals 14 residues. The CDR3 loop is CASSPKAGAGELFF. CDR3 coding DNA: TGTGCCAGTAGTCCCAAAGCCGGGGCCGGGGAGCTGTTTTTT.

The chain links TRBV13 to TRBJ2-3, with D maybe TRBD2 (7 bases). V dropped 6 bases and J dropped 0 bases, with 22 bases sitting between them. Germline V CDR1 and CDR2: PRHDT, FYEKMQ (reference sequence). The CDR3 consists of 18 residues. The CDR3 loop is CASSYTREGVSSTDTQYF. The CDR3 nucleotides read TGTGCCAGCAGTTACACGAGGGAGGGGGTATCTAGCACAGATACGCAGTATTTT.

V gene TRBV27 combines with J gene TRBJ1-1; 7 nucleotides agree with TRBD1. The J segment lost 10 bases and the V segment lost 3 bases, leaving 8 bases of the junction unmatched. CDR3 length: 13 residues. Germline V CDR1 and CDR2: MNHEY, SMNVEV (reference sequence). DNA of the CDR3: TGTGCCAGCAGTTTGCAGACAGGGAAGGTAGCTTTCTTT. Its protein product is CASSLQTGKVAFF.

The chain combines TRBV5-5 with TRBJ2-7, with 10 bases aligning to TRBD1. CDR1 SGHKS and CDR2 YYEKEE come from the germline V gene (reference sequence). The CDR3 is 15 amino acids. V lost 4 bases to trimming and J lost 7 bases; unmatched junction nucleotides: 11. CDR3 sequence: CASSISGTGAREQYV. The CDR3, as DNA: TGTGCCAGCAGCATATCCGGGACAGGGGCGAGGGAGCAGTACGTC.